Below are 19 T cell receptor beta chains sequenced from a single sample in a study of read filtering for tumor transcriptome and immune sequencing. Molecular barcoded adaptors covering alpha/delta and beta/gamma chains were used on roughly 400 ng RNA. Each CDR3 protein gets one entry after TCRdb re-called the reads with MiXCR. Of more than 12,000 distinct CDR3 sequences listed, about a fifth are singletons. Sequencing used a population of CD138-negative cells sorted from bone marrow. The receptor source for this set is a donor aged 40 or older with multiple myeloma.

This clonotype was recorded a few times. The DNA of the CDR3 is TGCAGCGTCCATCGGACGGAGGGGACTGAAGCTTTCTTT. Translating gives CSVHRTEGTEAFF. V gene TRBV29-1 combines with J gene TRBJ1-1; possible D gene TRBD1, 5 bases. V lost 6 bases and J lost 5, with 16 bases in between. Per the germline V gene, CDR1 is SQVTM and CDR2 is ANQGSEA. The CDR3 consists of 13 residues.

The chain recombines TRBV6-1 with TRBJ1-6, with 10 positions matching TRBD1. CDR1 is MNHNS, CDR2 SASEGT, per germline. V shed 3 bases and J 5 bases; nucleotides not matched to a gene: 4. The CDR3 consists of 16 residues. The CDR3 loop is CASSDPGQGNNSPLHF. The CDR3 DNA reads as TGTGCCAGCAGTGACCCGGGACAGGGGAATAATTCACCCCTCCACTTT.

This clonotype was picked up many times. The chain uses TRBV6-6 and TRBJ2-7; D possibly uses TRBD1 or TRBD2 (6 bases each). The CDR3 spans 15 residues. CDR1 MNHNY and CDR2 SVGAGI come from the germline V gene (reference sequence). Between the trimmed V and J ends, which lost 2 bases and 3 bases, there was a span of 14 bases. This CDR3 is CASSYAGHTIYEQYF. CDR3 DNA sequence: TGTGCCAGCAGTTACGCGGGACATACGATCTACGAGCAGTACTTC.

This clonotype has a count of ten or more. The chain carries TRBV12-5 and TRBJ2-7; possible D gene TRBD1, 5 bases. Germline CDR1 and CDR2: LGHNT and FRNRAP. Trimming left V 0 bases short and J 2 bases short, with 14 bases between. CDR3 length: 16 residues. CDR3 in DNA: TGTGCTAGTGGTTTGGTCCCAGTAGGGGTCCCCTACGAGCAGTACTTC. It is translated as CASGLVPVGVPYEQYF.

This clonotype turned up a few times. The chain uses TRBV28 and TRBJ2-3; TRBD2 agrees at 7 bases. CDR1 MDHEN and CDR2 SYDVKM come from the germline V gene. The trim removed 5 bases at V and 2 bases at J, leaving 10 bases unmatched. CDR3 size: 16 residues. The CDR3 coding sequence is TGTGCCAGCAGTCCAAGTAGCGGGCCCCTCACAGATACGCAGTATTTT. Its translation is CASSPSSGPLTDTQYF. The variable domain in full, completed from reference TRBV28 and TRBJ2-3, reads DVKVTQSSRYLVKRTGEKVFLECVQDMDHENMFWYRQDPGLGLRLIYFSYDVKMKEKGDIPEGYSVSREKKERFSLILESASTNQTSMYLCASSPSSGPLTDTQYFGPGTRLTVL.

J is TRBJ2-7 and V is TRBV7-9, with D perhaps TRBD1 (5 bases). The length of the CDR3 is 14 residues. V dropped 4 bases and J dropped 0 bases, with 10 bases sitting between them. Germline CDR1 SEHNR, CDR2 FQNEAQ (reference sequence). CDR3 nucleotides: TGTGCCAGCAGCTATGACAGTAGCTCCTACGAGCAGTACTTC. This codes for CASSYDSSSYEQYF. Drawing the rest from reference TRBV7-9 and TRBJ2-7, the complete variable domain is DTGVSQNPRHKITKRGQNVTFRCDPISEHNRLYWYRQTLGQGPEFLTYFQNEAQLEKSRLLSDRFSAERPKGSFSTLEIQRTEQGDSAMYLCASSYDSSSYEQYFGPGTRLTVT.

The V and J genes are TRBV5-4 and TRBJ2-5; perhaps TRBD2 as D (5 bases). V lost 4 bases and J lost 2, with 9 bases in between. The CDR3 spans 13 residues. The germline V gene has CDR1 SGHNT and CDR2 YYREEE (reference sequence). The CDR3 protein is CASSRTLQETQYF. In nucleotides, the CDR3 is TGTGCCAGCAGCAGGACTCTACAAGAGACCCAGTACTTC. Full variable domain (remainder filled in from reference TRBV5-4 and TRBJ2-5): ETGVTQSPTHLIKTRGQQVTLRCSSQSGHNTVSWYQQALGQGPQFIFQYYREEENGRGNFPPRFSGLQFPNYSSELNVNALELDDSALYLCASSRTLQETQYFGPGTRLLVL.

The rearrangement links TRBV5-6 to TRBJ1-3, with D hard to call. CDR3 length: 15 amino acids. V was cut by 0 bases and J by 2 bases, with 9 bases left in between. Per germline, CDR1 SGHDT and CDR2 YYEEEE. CDR3 DNA sequence: TGTGCCAGCAGCTTGGGAGGGTCGACTGGAAACACCATATATTTT. Its translation: CASSLGGSTGNTIYF.

This chain uses TRBV14 with TRBJ1-3; maybe TRBD1 (6 bases). The V gene lost 4 bases and the J gene lost 0 bases, with 10 bases spanning the gap. CDR1 is SGHDN, CDR2 FVKESK, per germline. The CDR3 length is 15 residues. CDR3: CASSLGGLSGNTIYF. DNA for the CDR3: TGTGCCAGCAGCCTCGGGGGGCTCTCTGGAAACACCATATATTTT.

The V gene is TRBV14, the J gene TRBJ1-4, with a weak D call TRBD1 (5 bases). V was shortened by 0 bases and J by 3 bases, with 11 bases between the two germline ends. Looked up from germline, CDR1 is SGHDN and CDR2 is FVKESK. The CDR3 has 16 residues. Here the CDR3 reads CASSQDDSLPNEKLFF. The CDR3 nucleotides read TGTGCCAGCAGCCAAGACGACAGCCTTCCTAATGAAAAACTGTTTTTT.

The V gene is TRBV6-2 or TRBV6-3, the J gene TRBJ2-1; 10 bases are shared with TRBD2. This CDR3 comprises 14 residues. CDR1 is MNHEY and CDR2 is SVGEGT in the germline V gene. The J segment lost 8 bases and the V segment lost 2 bases, leaving 3 bases of the junction unmatched. CDR3 region: CASSYLAGDDEQFF. The CDR3 nucleotides are TGTGCCAGCAGTTACCTAGCGGGAGACGATGAGCAGTTCTTC.

This chain joins TRBV14 and TRBJ2-5; D may match TRBD1 or TRBD2 (6 bases each). CDR1 and CDR2 from the germline V gene are SGHDN and FVKESK. CDR3 length: 14 amino acids. Trimming removed 4 bases from V and 2 bases from J, with 11 bases in between. CDR3 DNA sequence: TGTGCCAGCAGCCGCGGGACATCACAAGAGACCCAGTACTTC. Protein product: CASSRGTSQETQYF.

This clonotype was seen at least ten times. This chain uses TRBV27 with TRBJ2-2, with D hard to call. The length of the CDR3 is 15 residues. CDR1 is MNHEY, CDR2 SMNVEV, per germline (reference sequence). V dropped 3 bases and J dropped 6 bases, with 14 bases sitting between them. Here the CDR3 reads CASSFYQERAGELFF. Here the CDR3 DNA reads TGTGCCAGCAGTTTTTACCAGGAGAGAGCCGGGGAGCTGTTTTTT.

This clonotype has just one count. A much larger clone is a single base away; this may be a read error. The chain joins TRBV12-3 or TRBV12-4 to TRBJ1-1; 10 nucleotides match TRBD1. The CDR3 loop spans 16 amino acids. The chain's CDR3 is CASSSGTGVMNTEASF. The CDR3 DNA follows: TGTGCCAGCAGTTCCGGGACAGGGGTCATGAACACTGAAGCTTCCTTT.

The V gene is TRBV19, the J gene TRBJ2-7; 9 bases are shared with TRBD1. The CDR3 has 15 amino acids. Germline assignment: CDR1 LNHDA and CDR2 SQIVND (reference sequence). With V trimmed by 5 bases and J by 4 bases, 9 bases remained unmatched. CDR3 sequence reads: CASSARHRGLYEQYF. CDR3 coding DNA: TGTGCCAGTAGTGCCAGACACAGGGGGCTGTACGAGCAGTACTTC.

This clonotype was observed a few times. The chain couples TRBV20-1 to TRBJ2-7; tentative D call: TRBD2 (7 bases). Deletions cut 2 bases from V and 6 bases from J, with 17 bases between. Germline lookup yields CDR1 DFQATT and CDR2 SNEGSKA (reference sequence). This CDR3 region has 14 residues. CDR3 in amino acids: CSARQYGGQREQYF. The CDR3 nucleotides read TGCAGTGCTAGACAATACGGGGGGCAGCGCGAGCAGTACTTC.

The chain is built from TRBV30 and TRBJ2-3, with 9 bases identical to TRBD1. CDR3 length: 14 amino acids. J gave up 4 bases and V 6 bases, and 8 bases lay outside the gene matches. CDR1 is GTSNPN and CDR2 is SVGIG in the germline V gene (reference sequence). CDR3 in amino acids: CACGQGIGADTQYF. CDR3 coding DNA: TGTGCCTGCGGACAGGGGATCGGAGCAGATACGCAGTATTTT. The complete variable domain, with remaining parts taken from reference TRBV30 and TRBJ2-3, reads SQTIHQWPATLVQPVGSPLSLECTVEGTSNPNLYWYRQAAGRGLQLLFYSVGIGQISSEVPQNLSASRPQDRQFILSSKKLLLSDSGFYLCACGQGIGADTQYFGPGTRLTVL.

This clonotype was seen at least ten times. This rearrangement joins TRBV10-3 to TRBJ2-7; TRBD1 matches 9 bases. The germline V gene encodes CDR1 ENHRY and CDR2 SYGVKD. The CDR3 consists of 15 residues. Germline trimming cut 7 bases from V and 4 bases from J; bases unmatched to any gene: 11. CDR3 loop: CAIKKEGTGLYEQYF. The DNA for the CDR3 is TGTGCCATCAAAAAGGAGGGGACAGGGCTATACGAGCAGTACTTC.

In its sample, this clonotype was seen a few times. The chain joins TRBV4-1 to TRBJ2-7; D unresolved. The CDR3 is made up of 16 amino acids. CDR1 and CDR2 from the germline V gene are MGHRA and YSYEKL. Trimming shortened V by 3 bases and J by 0 bases, and 15 bases separated the two germline ends. The CDR3 DNA follows: TGCGCCAGCAGCCAGAAGGACGGTACCTACTCCTACGAGCAGTACTTC. Translating it yields CASSQKDGTYSYEQYF.